A selection of T cell receptor beta chains follows, all from one sample in a study of technical replicates of blood from a handful of donors. Using immunoSEQ multiplex PCR, the repertoire was profiled, and TCRdb retains in-frame clones only, with some absent. The sample gives about 86,000 clones, over 95% of which show up once; 0.3% to 0.4% is in the top ten. The specimen sequenced was T cells isolated from PBMCs. The receptors shown here come from a human donor in good health. The CDR3 runs from the conserved cysteine through the conserved F or W. Each record gives: clone size, J gene, D gene, V gene, CDR3 DNA, CDR3 protein. The D gene is left open where the match is weak. The listing skips clone size in some rows; elsewhere it reads once, few, many or a size class.

>NA|TRBJ2-7|NA|TRBV27
TGTGCCAGCAGTTTAGACTATTCCTACGAGCAGTACTTC
CASSLDYSYEQYF
>NA|TRBJ2-3|TRBD2|TRBV4-1
TGCGCCAGCAGCCAAGGTAGCGGGAGGTTTGAAGATACGCAGTATTTT
CASSQGSGRFEDTQYF
>NA|TRBJ1-5|NA|TRBV19
TGTGCCAGTAGTATCGAAGGGGTAAATCAGCCCCAGCATTTT
CASSIEGVNQPQHF
>NA|TRBJ2-3|TRBD2|TRBV7-3
TGTGCCAGCAGCCTGGGACTACCTAGCACAGATACGCAGTATTTT
CASSLGLPSTDTQYF
>NA|TRBJ2-1|NA|TRBV19
TGTGCCAGTAGTATAGGAGAGGGTTACAATGAGCAGTTCTTC
CASSIGEGYNEQFF
>NA|TRBJ2-7|TRBD1|TRBV9
TGTGCCAGCAGCGTAGGGCAGGGGGTCCACGAGCAGTACTTC
CASSVGQGVHEQYF
>NA|TRBJ2-7|TRBD2|TRBV11-2
TGTGCCAGCAGCTTAGATCTTATGCGGGAGAGCTCCTACGAGCAGTACTTC
CASSLDLMRESSYEQYF
>NA|TRBJ2-7|NA|TRBV6-5
TGTGCCAGCAGTTACTTTTCCGGGACCTACGAGCAGTACTTC
CASSYFSGTYEQYF
>NA|TRBJ2-5|NA|TRBV29-1
TGCAGCGTTGGTCAGGGATCTACAGAGACCCAGTACTTC
CSVGQGSTETQYF
>NA|TRBJ2-7|TRBD2|TRBV4-1
TGCGCCAGCAGCCGGGCGGCGGGAGCCACCGGGGGGGAGCAGTACTTC
CASSRAAGATGGEQYF
>NA|TRBJ1-1|TRBD1|TRBV28
TGTGCCAGCAGTTTGTTACAGGGGGCGAGAGCTTTCTTT
CASSLLQGARAFF
>NA|TRBJ1-2|NA|TRBV7-2
TGTGCCAGCAGCTTACCAGGGGACATCTATGGCTACACCTTC
CASSLPGDIYGYTF
>NA|TRBJ1-1|NA|TRBV4-3
TGCGCCAGCAGCCAAGCCCAGGGGCTCGGCTCTGAAGCTTTCTTT
CASSQAQGLGSEAFF
>NA|TRBJ1-2|NA|TRBV11-2
TGTGCCAGCAGCTTAGATAGGGGGGGCCCTGGCTACACCTTC
CASSLDRGGPGYTF
>NA|TRBJ2-6|NA|TRBV7-8
TGTGCCAGCAGCTTCCTGACAGGCTCGGACTCTGGGGCCAACGTCCTGACTTTC
CASSFLTGSDSGANVLTF
>NA|TRBJ2-2|NA|TRBV5-4
TGTGCCAGCAGCTTCTTGGGTAGACAGACCGGGGAGCTGTTTTTT
CASSFLGRQTGELFF
>NA|TRBJ2-1|NA|TRBV11-2
TGTGCCAGCAGCTCCCCAAGACAGGCCAACAATGAGCAGTTCTTC
CASSSPRQANNEQFF
>NA|TRBJ2-2|NA|TRBV9
TGTGCCAGCACCCCCATACTAGGGAACACCGGGGAGCTGTTTTTT
CASTPILGNTGELFF
>NA|TRBJ2-1|TRBD2|TRBV10-3
TGTGCCATCAGTGCAGCGGGAGGGTCCTACAATGAGCAGTTCTTC
CAISAAGGSYNEQFF
>NA|TRBJ1-1|NA|TRBV5-1
TGCGCCAGCAGCTTCGGACAATTGAACACTGAAGCTTTCTTT
CASSFGQLNTEAFF
>NA|TRBJ2-1|NA|TRBV11-2
TGTGCCAGCAGCTTAAGAGGGGGACGGGACAATGAGCAGTTCTTC
CASSLRGGRDNEQFF
>NA|TRBJ1-1|TRBD1|TRBV6-6
TGTGCCAGCAGTGAGGGGGCCATGAACACTGAAGCTTTCTTT
CASSEGAMNTEAFF
>NA|TRBJ2-3|NA|TRBV6-6
TGTGCCAGCGTAGGAGACCTTGGTACGCAGTATTTT
CASVGDLGTQYF
>NA|TRBJ2-1|NA|TRBV7-9
TGTGCCAGCAGCTTAGGGACAATCAATGAGCAGTTCTTC
CASSLGTINEQFF
>NA|TRBJ2-1|TRBD1|TRBV27
TGTGCCAGCAGCACCCCGTCCCGGGACAGAGCCAATGAGCAGTTCTTC
CASSTPSRDRANEQFF
>NA|TRBJ1-2|NA|TRBV5-6
TGTGCCACCCACGTTCCGGGGGTGTATGGCTACACCTTC
CATHVPGVYGYTF
>NA|TRBJ1-3|NA|TRBV18
TGTGCCAGTTGCCCCACAGGGACGGCAGGAGGAAACACCATATATTTT
CASCPTGTAGGNTIYF
>NA|TRBJ2-1|TRBD2|TRBV9
TGTGCCAGCAGCGCTGCGGGACTAGGATTCAATGAGCAGTTCTTC
CASSAAGLGFNEQFF
>NA|TRBJ2-1|TRBD1|TRBV19
TGTGCCAGTAAACCAGGACAGGGGTCCTACAATGAGCAGTTCTTC
CASKPGQGSYNEQFF
>NA|TRBJ2-7|NA|TRBV29-1
TGCAGCGCCTGGGCAGGAGGCTCCTACGAGCAGTACTTC
CSAWAGGSYEQYF
>few|TRBJ2-3|NA|TRBV29-1
TGCAGCGTTTTGGGGACTGAGGCGATAACGCAGTATTTT
CSVLGTEAITQYF
>NA|TRBJ1-5|NA|TRBV5-1
TGCGCCAGCAGCTTGGAAGGACATAGCAATCAGCCCCAGCATTTT
CASSLEGHSNQPQHF
>NA|TRBJ2-3|NA|TRBV6-6
TGTGCCAGCAGTTACTGGCAGGGGGGTCAAGATACGCAGTATTTT
CASSYWQGGQDTQYF
>once|TRBJ1-2|TRBD1|TRBV27
TGTGCCAGCAGTTGGGACCGGGACAGGGGATATGGCTACACCTTC
CASSWDRDRGYGYTF
>NA|TRBJ2-1|TRBD1|TRBV5-1
TGCGCCAGCAGCGAGGGACAGGGCCTCCACAATGAGCAGTTCTTC
CASSEGQGLHNEQFF
>NA|TRBJ2-2|NA|TRBV29-1
TGCAGCGTTGTTATGAGTAGGACGGGGACCGGGGAGCTGTTTTTT
CSVVMSRTGTGELFF
>NA|TRBJ1-4|TRBD1|TRBV29-1
TGCAGCGTCGGCGGGGCAGGGGGTGAAAAACTGTTTTTT
CSVGGAGGEKLFF
>NA|TRBJ2-7|TRBD1|TRBV5-6
TGTGCCAGCGAAGGACAGGGCTACGAGCAGTACTTC
CASEGQGYEQYF
>NA|TRBJ2-2|TRBD1|TRBV19
TGTGCCAGTAGTACTATGGACAGGGGGGCGAACACCGGGGAGCTGTTTTTT
CASSTMDRGANTGELFF
>NA|TRBJ2-5|TRBD2|TRBV29-1
TGCAGCGTGGGGACTAGCGGGGGCCAAGAGACCCAGTACTTC
CSVGTSGGQETQYF
>NA|TRBJ2-5|TRBD1|TRBV5-6
TGTGCCAGCAGCTCCAGGGGGCAGGAGACCCAGTACTTC
CASSSRGQETQYF